This T cell receptor beta chain was profiled in a study of memory CD4+ T cells and cytomegalovirus serostatus. Study results and limitations: Suggested: most of the CMV-linked TCR signature lies in CD4+ memory cells.

The protocol was immunoSEQ multiplex PCR, while the TCRdb copy is restricted to in-frame clones and leaves out a portion. This sample has 35,000 to 50,000 clones, with 79% found just once. V was cut by 0 bases and J by 4 bases, with 14 bases left in between. The germline gives CDR1 SGHKS, CDR2 YYEKEE (reference sequence). The CDR3 spans 16 residues. The sort gate was single viable CD3+CD4+CD8-CD45RO+ cells for memory CD4+ T cells. With regard to this clone: Antigen unknown.

The V gene is TRBV5-5, the J gene TRBJ1-3, with D unresolved. This receptor was obtained from an adult in good health and CMV-seronegative. The specimen was memory CD4+ T cells from blood. CDR3 in amino acids: CASSLGLSESGNTIYF. In nucleotides, the CDR3 is TGTGCCAGCAGCTTGGGGCTTTCTGAGTCGGGAAACACCATATATTTT.